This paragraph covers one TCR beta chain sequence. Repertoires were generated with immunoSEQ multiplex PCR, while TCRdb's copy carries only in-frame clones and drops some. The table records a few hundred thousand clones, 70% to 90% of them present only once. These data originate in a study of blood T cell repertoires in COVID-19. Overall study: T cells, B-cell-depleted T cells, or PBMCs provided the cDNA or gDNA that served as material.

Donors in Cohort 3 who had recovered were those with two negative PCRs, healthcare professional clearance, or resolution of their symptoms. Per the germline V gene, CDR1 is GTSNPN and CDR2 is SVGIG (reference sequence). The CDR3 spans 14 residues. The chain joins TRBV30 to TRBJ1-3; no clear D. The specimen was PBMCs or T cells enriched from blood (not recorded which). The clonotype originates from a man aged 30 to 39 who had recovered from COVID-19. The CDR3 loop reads CSLTPGNSGNTIYF. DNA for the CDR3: TGTTCCCTTACCCCGGGAAACTCTGGAAACACCATATATTTT.